These T cell receptor beta chains were read from a single sample in a study of blood T cell repertoires in COVID-19. The method was immunoSEQ multiplex PCR; TCRdb's version includes in-frame clones alone and lacks a portion of them. Among tens of thousands of clones, 85% to 90% were seen once, and the ten largest hold around 5.3%. The sequenced sample was peripheral blood. These receptors all stem from a man aged 45-60 years with acute or convalescent COVID-19. CDR3s include the opening cysteine and the closing phenylalanine or tryptophan. A row's size may be missing; if present it is once, few, many or a size class.

clone_size: .; cdr3_length: 12; v_call: TRBV12-3/TRBV12-4; cdr3_aa: CASTDSNNEQFF
clone_size: .; cdr3_length: 13; v_call: TRBV12-3/TRBV12-4; cdr3_aa: CASSPGHNQPQHF
clone_size: .; cdr3_length: 14; v_call: TRBV30; cdr3_aa: CAWKSAGLAYEQYF
clone_size: .; cdr3_length: 20; v_call: TRBV3-1/TRBV3-2; cdr3_aa: CASSQEGGRGSNRSYNEQFF
clone_size: .; cdr3_length: 16; v_call: TRBV6-6; cdr3_aa: CASSYLRDTSGNTIYF
clone_size: .; cdr3_length: 12; v_call: TRBV29-1; cdr3_aa: CSVGQGAGGYTF
clone_size: .; cdr3_length: 13; v_call: TRBV6-5; cdr3_aa: CASSRNQNQPQHF
clone_size: .; cdr3_length: 17; v_call: TRBV5-1; cdr3_aa: CASSLEGVFYANYGYTF
clone_size: .; cdr3_length: 15; v_call: TRBV24-1; cdr3_aa: CATSLPSGVQETQYF
clone_size: once; cdr3_length: 17; v_call: TRBV11-2; cdr3_aa: CASSSRMGQFSYNEQFF
clone_size: once; cdr3_length: 16; v_call: TRBV19; cdr3_aa: CASSLGLAAFPYEQYF